This TCR beta chain came from a study of cytomegalovirus exposure and HLA in healthy donors. Study observations and caveats: TCR sequences were mostly rare, though some public TCRs occurred in many donors.

Each donor was nominally healthy when sampled (though unrecorded immune exposures were likely). Concerning this clone: Antigen unknown.

The CDR3 sequence is 15 residues long. V was pared by 3 bases and J by 6 bases, with 8 bases of the junction left unmatched. Per the germline V gene, CDR1 is MDHEN and CDR2 is SYDVKM. A multiplex PCR was run with 60 Vbeta primers and 13 Jbeta primers. Data came from immunoSEQ multiplex PCR; TCRdb stores just in-frame clones and leaves some out. The sample yields about 150,000 clones, 70% to 80% seen once. The source is a man between 45 and 60 years old in good health and CMV-seropositive. This chain joins TRBV28 and TRBJ2-1, with 7 bases aligning to TRBD1. The material sequenced was PBMCs. Here the CDR3 DNA reads TGTGCCAGCAGTTTCGACAGGGAAACGAGCAATGAGCAGTTCTTC. This codes for CASSFDRETSNEQFF.